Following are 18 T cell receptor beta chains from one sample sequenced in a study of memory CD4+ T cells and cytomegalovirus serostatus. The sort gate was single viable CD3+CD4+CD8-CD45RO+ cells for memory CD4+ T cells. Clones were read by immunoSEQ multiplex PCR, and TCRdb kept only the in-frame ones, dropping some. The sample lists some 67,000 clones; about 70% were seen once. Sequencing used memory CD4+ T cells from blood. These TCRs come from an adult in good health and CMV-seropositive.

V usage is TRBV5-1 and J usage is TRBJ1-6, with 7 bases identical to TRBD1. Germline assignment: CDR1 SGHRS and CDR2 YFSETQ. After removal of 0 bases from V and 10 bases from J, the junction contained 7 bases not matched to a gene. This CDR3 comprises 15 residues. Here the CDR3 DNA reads TGCGCCAGCAGCTTGGACAGGGGAGGGGAATCACCCCTCCACTTT. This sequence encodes CASSLDRGGESPLHF.

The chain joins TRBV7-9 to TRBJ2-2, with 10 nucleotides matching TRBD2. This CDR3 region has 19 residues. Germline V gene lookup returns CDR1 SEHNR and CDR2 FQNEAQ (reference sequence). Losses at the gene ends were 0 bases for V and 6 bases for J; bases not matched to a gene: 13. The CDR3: CASSLAPIYLAGEPGELFF. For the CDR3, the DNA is TGTGCCAGCAGCTTAGCCCCAATATACCTAGCGGGAGAACCCGGGGAGCTGTTTTTT.

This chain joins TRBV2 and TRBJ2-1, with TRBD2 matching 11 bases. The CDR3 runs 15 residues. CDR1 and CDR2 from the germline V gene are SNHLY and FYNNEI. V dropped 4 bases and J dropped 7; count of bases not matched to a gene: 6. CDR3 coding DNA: TGTGCCAGCAGTGCCACTAGCGGGGGCCTAAATGAGCAGTTCTTC. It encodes CASSATSGGLNEQFF.

The CDR3 protein is CASRMDSGSDTQYF. For the CDR3, the DNA is TGTGCCAGCAGAATGGACAGTGGGTCCGATACGCAGTATTTT. The chain couples TRBV2 to TRBJ2-3; D possibly corresponds to TRBD1 (6 bases). Germline CDR1 is SNHLY and CDR2 is FYNNEI. V was cut by 6 bases and J by 6 bases, with 16 bases left in between. The CDR3 length is 14 residues.

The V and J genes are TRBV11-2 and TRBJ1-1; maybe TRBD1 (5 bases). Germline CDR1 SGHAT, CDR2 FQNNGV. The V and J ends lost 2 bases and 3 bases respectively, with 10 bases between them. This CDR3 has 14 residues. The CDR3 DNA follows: TGTGCCAGCAGCTTAATCCGGGGGGACACTGAAGCTTTCTTT. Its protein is CASSLIRGDTEAFF.

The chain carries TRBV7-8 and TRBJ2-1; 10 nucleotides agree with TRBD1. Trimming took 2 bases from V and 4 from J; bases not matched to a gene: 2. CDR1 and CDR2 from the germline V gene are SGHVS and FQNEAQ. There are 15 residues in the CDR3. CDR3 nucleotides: TGTGCCAGCAGCTTACAGGGACAGGGGTACAATGAGCAGTTCTTC. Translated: CASSLQGQGYNEQFF.

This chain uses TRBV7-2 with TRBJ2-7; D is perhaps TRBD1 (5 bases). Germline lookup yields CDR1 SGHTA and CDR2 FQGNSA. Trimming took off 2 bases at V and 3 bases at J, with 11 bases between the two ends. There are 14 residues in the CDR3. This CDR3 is CASSLNAGIYEQYF. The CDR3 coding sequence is TGTGCCAGCAGCTTAAACGCAGGGATCTACGAGCAGTACTTC.

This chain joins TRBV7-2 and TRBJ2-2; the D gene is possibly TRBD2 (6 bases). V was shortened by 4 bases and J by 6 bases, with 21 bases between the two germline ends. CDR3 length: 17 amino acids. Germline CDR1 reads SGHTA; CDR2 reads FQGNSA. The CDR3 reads CASSSAFGGILAGELFF. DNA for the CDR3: TGTGCCAGCAGCTCGGCGTTCGGGGGAATTTTGGCCGGGGAGCTGTTTTTT.

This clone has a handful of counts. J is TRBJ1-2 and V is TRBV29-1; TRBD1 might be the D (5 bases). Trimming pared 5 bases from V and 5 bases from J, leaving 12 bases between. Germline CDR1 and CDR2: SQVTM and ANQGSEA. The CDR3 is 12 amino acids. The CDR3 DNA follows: TGCAGCGTTTGGACATATGATTATGGCTACACCTTC. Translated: CSVWTYDYGYTF.

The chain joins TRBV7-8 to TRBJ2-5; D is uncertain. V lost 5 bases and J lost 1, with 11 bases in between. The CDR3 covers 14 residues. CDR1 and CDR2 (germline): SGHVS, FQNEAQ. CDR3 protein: CASSATETQETQYF. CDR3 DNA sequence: TGTGCCAGCAGCGCCACTGAAACCCAAGAGACCCAGTACTTC.

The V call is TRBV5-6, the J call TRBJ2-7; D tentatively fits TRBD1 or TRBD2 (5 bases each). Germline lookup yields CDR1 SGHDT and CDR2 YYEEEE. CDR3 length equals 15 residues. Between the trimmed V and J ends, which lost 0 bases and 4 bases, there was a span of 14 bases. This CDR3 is CASSLVGESQYEQYF. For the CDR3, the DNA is TGTGCCAGCAGCTTGGTGGGGGAGTCTCAATACGAGCAGTACTTC.

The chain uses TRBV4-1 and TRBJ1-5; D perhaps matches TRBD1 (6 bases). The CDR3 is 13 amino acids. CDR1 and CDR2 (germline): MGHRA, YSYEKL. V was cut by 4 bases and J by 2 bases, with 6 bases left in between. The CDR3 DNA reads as TGCGCCAGCAGCCGGACAGGCAATCAGCCCCAGCATTTT. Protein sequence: CASSRTGNQPQHF.

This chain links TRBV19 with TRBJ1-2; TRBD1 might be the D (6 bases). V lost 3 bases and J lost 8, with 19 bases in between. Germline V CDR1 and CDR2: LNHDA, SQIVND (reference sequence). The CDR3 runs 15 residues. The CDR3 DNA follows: TGTGCCAGTAGTATTACGGGAACAGGGACGGGGGGCTACACCTTC. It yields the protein CASSITGTGTGGYTF.

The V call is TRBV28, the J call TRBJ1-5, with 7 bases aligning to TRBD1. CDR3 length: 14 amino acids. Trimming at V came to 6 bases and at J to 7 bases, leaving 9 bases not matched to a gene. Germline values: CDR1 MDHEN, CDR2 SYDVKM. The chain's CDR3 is CASSPPGGHQPQHF. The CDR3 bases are TGTGCCAGCAGCCCACCAGGGGGTCACCAGCCCCAGCATTTT. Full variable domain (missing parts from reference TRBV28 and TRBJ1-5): DVKVTQSSRYLVKRTGEKVFLECVQDMDHENMFWYRQDPGLGLRLIYFSYDVKMKEKGDIPEGYSVSREKKERFSLILESASTNQTSMYLCASSPPGGHQPQHFGDGTRLSIL.

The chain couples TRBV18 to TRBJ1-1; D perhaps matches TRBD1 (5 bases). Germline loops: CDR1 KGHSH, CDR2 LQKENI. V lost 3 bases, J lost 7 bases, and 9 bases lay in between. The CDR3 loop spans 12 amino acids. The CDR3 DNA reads TGTGCCAGCTCACCCGGGACGGATGAAGCTTTCTTT. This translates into CASSPGTDEAFF.

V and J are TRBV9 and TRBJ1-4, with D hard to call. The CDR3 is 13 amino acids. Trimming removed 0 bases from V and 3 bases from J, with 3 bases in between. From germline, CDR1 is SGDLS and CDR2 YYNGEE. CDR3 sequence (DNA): TGTGCCAGCAGCGTAGATCCTAATGAAAAACTGTTTTTT. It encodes CASSVDPNEKLFF.

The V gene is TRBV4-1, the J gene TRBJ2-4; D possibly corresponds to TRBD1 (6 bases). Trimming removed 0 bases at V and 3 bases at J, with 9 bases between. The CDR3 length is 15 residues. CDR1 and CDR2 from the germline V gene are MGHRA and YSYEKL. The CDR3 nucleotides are TGCGCCAGCAGCCAAGAGCCAGGGGTCAAAAACATTCAGTACTTC. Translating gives CASSQEPGVKNIQYF.

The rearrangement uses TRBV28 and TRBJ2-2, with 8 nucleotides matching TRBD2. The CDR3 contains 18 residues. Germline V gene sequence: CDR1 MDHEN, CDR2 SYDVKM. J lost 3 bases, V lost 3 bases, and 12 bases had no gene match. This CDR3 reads CASSFSAIRGGDTGELFF. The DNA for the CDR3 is TGTGCCAGCAGTTTTTCTGCGATTCGGGGGGGCGACACCGGGGAGCTGTTTTTT.